A single sample is the source of the 7 T cell receptor beta chains below, sequenced in a study of cytomegalovirus exposure and HLA in healthy donors (TCRdb year 2017). The library came from the immunoSEQ multiplex PCR assay. For the multiplex PCR, a mixture combining 60 forward primers for TCR Vbeta segments and 13 reverse primers for TCR Jbeta segments was used. TCRdb's version of the immuneACCESS table is confined to in-frame rearrangements and falls short of the full clone set. An unresolved V gene accounts for under half of the shortfall where checked; the remainder is of unknown origin. The table for this sample lists 100,000 or so clones; 74% of them were counted only once. Roughly 2.6% of the sample is held by the ten biggest clonotypes. What was sequenced was PBMCs. These receptor sequences come from a man aged 45 to 65 in good health and CMV-seropositive.

CDR3 sequence reads: CASSQESEKLFF. Here the CDR3 DNA reads TGTGCCAGCAGCCAAGAGAGTGAAAAACTGTTTTTT. The rearrangement links TRBV4-2 to TRBJ1-4; no clear D gene. CDR3 length: 12 amino acids. V dropped 0 bases and J dropped 7 bases, with 3 bases sitting between them. CDR1 is LGHNA, CDR2 YNFKEQ, per germline.

The chain joins TRBV5-1 to TRBJ1-2; TRBD1 aligns across 8 bases. The CDR3 is made up of 17 amino acids. Trimming took 0 bases from V and 6 from J; bases not matched to a gene: 13. CDR1 SGHRS and CDR2 YFSETQ come from the germline V gene. CDR3 DNA sequence: TGCGCCAGCAGCTTGGACTATCTCAGGGGGCGCGGGAATGGCTACACCTTC. Encoded protein: CASSLDYLRGRGNGYTF.

This chain links TRBV13 with TRBJ1-2, with TRBD1 as a possible D gene (6 bases). The V end was cut by 5 bases, the J end by 5 bases, with 9 bases between. The CDR3 covers 12 residues. Germline V gene sequence: CDR1 PRHDT, CDR2 FYEKMQ (reference sequence). CDR3 sequence (DNA): TGTGCCAGCAGCCCAACAGGGTATGGCTACACCTTC. Protein product: CASSPTGYGYTF.

CDR3 nucleotide sequence: TGTGCCAGCAGATCCACGGACAGTGGGAATTCACCCCTCCACTTT. It yields the protein CASRSTDSGNSPLHF. V is TRBV2 and J is TRBJ1-6; TRBD1 is a possible D gene (6 bases). The CDR3 is 15 residues long. The germline V and J ends were trimmed by 6 bases and 7 bases, with 16 bases remaining between them. Per the germline V gene, CDR1 is SNHLY and CDR2 is FYNNEI.

The chain carries TRBV7-3 and TRBJ2-1; D possibly corresponds to TRBD1 (6 bases). CDR3 length: 15 residues. V was cut by 5 bases and J by 7 bases, with 18 bases left in between. Per germline, CDR1 SGHTA and CDR2 FQGTGA. The CDR3 coding sequence is TGTGCCAGCAGCCGAACAGGGACATCTCGGAATGAGCAGTTCTTC. This sequence encodes CASSRTGTSRNEQFF.

This sequence joins TRBV7-3 and TRBJ1-1; 8 bases align to TRBD1. Unmatched junction bases numbered 11, after V lost 2 bases and J lost 0 bases. The CDR3 loop spans 18 amino acids. The germline CDR1 and CDR2 sequences are SGHTA and FQGTGA. In nucleotides, the CDR3 is TGTGCCAGCAGCTTATGGAAGAGACAGGGGCTATTGAACACTGAAGCTTTCTTT. It codes for CASSLWKRQGLLNTEAFF.

The chain links TRBV5-1 to TRBJ2-5, with 11 bases that match TRBD2. Near its end, the DNA agrees better with TRBJ2-7, so the J call may be wrong. Germline V gene data show CDR1 as SGHRS and CDR2 as YFSETQ. The CDR3 is 17 residues long. In nucleotides, the CDR3 is TGCGCCAGCAGCTCCGGGACTAGCGGTTCCAGCTCCTACGAGCAGTACTTC. As protein: CASSSGTSGSSSYEQYF.